What follows describes a single TCR beta chain. Its antigen is unknown. A single base separates this from a much larger clone, so it may be a read error. The sample is drawn from a study of blood T cells in healthy people across ages. A second PCR, run for about 7 to 11 cycles, used a sample-barcoded 5' primer plus a J-beta primer mix. TCRdb recomputed calls from the 5' RACE reads with MiXCR, one row per CDR3 protein. The sample shows just under 900,000 distinct CDR3 sequences, 29% of them seen only once. In each sample, at least 7 million PBMCs were isolated. The study, taken as a whole, reports: Older individuals had lower TCR beta diversity per million T cells (the decline was roughly linear). No one knew whether donors had CMV, which possibly confounded expanded clonotype changes.

CDR3 size: 16 residues. Per germline, CDR1 LGHDT and CDR2 YNNKEL (reference sequence). Sequencing was done on a sample of blood. This chain uses TRBV3-1 with TRBJ2-7; 7 bases match TRBD1. The DNA matches TRBJ2-5 better at its end, which makes the J call doubtful. The sequence came from a woman of 80 years or more in good health. The CDR3 sequence: CASSQASDRERETQYF. In DNA form, the CDR3 reads TGTGCCAGCAGCCAAGCTAGTGACAGGGAACGGGAGACCCAGTACTTC.